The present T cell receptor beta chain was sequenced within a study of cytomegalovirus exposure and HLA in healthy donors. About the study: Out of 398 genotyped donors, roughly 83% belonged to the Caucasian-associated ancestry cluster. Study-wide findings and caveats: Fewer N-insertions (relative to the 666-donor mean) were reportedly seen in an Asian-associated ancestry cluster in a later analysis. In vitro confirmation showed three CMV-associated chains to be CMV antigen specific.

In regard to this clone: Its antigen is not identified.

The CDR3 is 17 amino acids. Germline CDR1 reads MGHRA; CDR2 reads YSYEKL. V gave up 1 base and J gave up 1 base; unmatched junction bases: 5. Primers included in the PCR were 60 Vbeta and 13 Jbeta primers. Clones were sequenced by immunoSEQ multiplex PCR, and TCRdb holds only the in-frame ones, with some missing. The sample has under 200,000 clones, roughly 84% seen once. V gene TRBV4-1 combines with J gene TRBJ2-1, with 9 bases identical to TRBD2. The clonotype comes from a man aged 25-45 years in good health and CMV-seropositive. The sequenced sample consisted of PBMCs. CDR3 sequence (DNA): TGCGCCAGCAGCCAAGGTATGACTAGCGGTTCCTACAATGAGCAGTTCTTC. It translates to CASSQGMTSGSYNEQFF.